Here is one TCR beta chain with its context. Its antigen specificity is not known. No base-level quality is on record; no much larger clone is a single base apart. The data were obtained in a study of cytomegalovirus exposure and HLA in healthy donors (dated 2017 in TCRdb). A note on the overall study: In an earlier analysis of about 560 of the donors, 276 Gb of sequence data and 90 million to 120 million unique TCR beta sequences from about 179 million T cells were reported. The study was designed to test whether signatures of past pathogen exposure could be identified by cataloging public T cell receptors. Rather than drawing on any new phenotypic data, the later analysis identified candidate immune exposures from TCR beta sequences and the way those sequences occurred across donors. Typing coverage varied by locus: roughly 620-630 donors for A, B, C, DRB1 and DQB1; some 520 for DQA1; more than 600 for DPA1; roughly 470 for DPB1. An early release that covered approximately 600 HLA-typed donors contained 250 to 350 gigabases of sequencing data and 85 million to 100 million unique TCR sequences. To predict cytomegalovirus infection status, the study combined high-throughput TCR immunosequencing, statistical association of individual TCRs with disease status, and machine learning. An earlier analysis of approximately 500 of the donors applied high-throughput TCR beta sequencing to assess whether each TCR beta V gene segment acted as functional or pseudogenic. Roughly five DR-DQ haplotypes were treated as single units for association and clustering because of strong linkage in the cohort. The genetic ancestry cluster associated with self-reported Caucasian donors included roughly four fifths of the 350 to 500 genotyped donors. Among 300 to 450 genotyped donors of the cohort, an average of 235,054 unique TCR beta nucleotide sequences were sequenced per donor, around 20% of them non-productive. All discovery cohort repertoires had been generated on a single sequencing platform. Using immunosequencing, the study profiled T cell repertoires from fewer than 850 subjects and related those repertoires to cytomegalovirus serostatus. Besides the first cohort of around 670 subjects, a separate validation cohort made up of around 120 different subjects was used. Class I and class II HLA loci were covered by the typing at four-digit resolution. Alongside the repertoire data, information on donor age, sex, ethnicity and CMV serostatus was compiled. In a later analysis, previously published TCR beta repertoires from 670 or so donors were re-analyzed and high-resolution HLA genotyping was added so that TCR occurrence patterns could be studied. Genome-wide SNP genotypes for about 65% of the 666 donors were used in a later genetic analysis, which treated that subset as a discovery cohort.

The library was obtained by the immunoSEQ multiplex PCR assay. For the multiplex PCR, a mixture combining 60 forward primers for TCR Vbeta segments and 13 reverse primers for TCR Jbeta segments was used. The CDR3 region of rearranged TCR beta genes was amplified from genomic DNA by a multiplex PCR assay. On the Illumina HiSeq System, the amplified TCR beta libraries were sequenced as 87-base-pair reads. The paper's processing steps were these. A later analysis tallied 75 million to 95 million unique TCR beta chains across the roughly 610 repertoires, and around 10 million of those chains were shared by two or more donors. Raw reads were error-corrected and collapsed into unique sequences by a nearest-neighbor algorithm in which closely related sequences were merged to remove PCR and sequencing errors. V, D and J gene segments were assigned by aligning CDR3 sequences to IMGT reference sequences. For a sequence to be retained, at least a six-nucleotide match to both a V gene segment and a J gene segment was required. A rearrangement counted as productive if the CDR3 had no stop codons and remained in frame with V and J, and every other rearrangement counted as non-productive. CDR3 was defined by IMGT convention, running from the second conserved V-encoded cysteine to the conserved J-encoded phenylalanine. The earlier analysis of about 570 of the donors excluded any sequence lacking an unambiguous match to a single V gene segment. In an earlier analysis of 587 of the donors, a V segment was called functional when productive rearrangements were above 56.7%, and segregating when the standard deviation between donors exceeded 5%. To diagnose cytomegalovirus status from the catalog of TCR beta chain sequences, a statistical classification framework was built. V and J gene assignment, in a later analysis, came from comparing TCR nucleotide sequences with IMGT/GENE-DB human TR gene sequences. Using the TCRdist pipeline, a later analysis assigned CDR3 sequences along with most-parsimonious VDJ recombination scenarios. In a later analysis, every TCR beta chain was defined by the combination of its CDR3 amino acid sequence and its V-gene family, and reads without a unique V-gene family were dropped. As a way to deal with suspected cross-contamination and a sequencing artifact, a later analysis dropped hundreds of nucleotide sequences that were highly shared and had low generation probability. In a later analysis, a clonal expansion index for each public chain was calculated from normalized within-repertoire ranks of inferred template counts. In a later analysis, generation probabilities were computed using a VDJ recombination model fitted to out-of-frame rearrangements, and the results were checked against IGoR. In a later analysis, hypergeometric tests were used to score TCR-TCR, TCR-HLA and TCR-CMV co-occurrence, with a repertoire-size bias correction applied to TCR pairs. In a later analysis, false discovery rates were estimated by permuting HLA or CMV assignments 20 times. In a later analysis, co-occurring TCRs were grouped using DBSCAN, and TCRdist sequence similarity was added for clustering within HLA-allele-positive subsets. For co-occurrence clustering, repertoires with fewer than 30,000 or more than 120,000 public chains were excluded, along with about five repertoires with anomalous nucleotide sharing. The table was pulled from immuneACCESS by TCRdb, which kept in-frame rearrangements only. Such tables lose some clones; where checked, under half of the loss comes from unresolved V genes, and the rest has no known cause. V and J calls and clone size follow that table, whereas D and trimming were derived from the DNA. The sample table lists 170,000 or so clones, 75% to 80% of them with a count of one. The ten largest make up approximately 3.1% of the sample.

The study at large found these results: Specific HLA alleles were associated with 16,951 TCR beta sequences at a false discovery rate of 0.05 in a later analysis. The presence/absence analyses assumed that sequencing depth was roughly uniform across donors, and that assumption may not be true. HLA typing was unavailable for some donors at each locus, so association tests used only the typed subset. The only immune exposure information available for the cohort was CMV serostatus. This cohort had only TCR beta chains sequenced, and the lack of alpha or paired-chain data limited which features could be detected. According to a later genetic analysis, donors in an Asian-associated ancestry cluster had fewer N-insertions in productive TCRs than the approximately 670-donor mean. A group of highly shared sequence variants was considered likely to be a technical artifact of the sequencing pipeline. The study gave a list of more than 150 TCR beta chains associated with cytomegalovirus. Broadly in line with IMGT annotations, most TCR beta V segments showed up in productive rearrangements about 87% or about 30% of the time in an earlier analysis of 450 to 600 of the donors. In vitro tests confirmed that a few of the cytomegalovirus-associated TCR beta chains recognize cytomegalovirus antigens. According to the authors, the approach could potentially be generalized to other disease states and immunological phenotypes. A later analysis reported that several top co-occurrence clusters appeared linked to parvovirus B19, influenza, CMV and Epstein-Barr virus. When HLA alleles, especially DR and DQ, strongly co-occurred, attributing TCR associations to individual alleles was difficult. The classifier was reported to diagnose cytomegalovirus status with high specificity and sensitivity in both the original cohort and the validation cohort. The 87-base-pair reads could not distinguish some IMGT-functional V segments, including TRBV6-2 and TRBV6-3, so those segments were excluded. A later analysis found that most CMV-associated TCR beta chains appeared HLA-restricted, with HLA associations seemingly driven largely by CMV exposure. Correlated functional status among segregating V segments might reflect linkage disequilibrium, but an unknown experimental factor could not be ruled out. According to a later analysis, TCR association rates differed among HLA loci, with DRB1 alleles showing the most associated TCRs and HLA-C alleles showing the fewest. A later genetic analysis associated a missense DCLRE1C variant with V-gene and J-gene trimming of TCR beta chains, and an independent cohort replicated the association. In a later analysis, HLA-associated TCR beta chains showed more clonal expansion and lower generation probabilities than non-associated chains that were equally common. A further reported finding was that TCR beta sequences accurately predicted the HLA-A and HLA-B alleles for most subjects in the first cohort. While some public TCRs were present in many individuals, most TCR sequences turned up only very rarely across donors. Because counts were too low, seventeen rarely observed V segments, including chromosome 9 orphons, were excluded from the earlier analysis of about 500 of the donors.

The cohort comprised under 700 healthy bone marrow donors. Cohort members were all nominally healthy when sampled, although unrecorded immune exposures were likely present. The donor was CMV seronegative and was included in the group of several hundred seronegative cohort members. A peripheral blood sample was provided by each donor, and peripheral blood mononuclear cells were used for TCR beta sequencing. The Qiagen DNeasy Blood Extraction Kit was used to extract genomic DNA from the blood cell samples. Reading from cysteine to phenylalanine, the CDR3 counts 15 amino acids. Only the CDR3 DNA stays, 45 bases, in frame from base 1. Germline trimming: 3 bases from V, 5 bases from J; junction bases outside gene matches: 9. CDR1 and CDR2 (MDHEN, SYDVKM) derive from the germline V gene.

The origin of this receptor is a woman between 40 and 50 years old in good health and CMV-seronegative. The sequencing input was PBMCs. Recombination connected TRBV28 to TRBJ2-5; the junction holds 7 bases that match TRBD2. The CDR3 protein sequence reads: CASSFGGGKRETQYF. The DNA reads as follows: TGTGCCAGCAGTTTTGGCGGGGGTAAAAGGGAGACCCAGTACTTC.